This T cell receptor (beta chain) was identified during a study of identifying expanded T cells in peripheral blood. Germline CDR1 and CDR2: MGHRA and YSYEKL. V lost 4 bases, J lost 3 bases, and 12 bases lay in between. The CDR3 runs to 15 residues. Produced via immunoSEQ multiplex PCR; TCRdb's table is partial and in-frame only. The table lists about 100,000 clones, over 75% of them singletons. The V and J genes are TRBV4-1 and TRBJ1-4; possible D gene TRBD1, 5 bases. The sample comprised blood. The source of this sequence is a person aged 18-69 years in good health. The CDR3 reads CASSRSGTSNEKLFF. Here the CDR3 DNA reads TGCGCCAGCAGCCGGAGCGGGACGTCTAATGAAAAACTGTTTTTT.